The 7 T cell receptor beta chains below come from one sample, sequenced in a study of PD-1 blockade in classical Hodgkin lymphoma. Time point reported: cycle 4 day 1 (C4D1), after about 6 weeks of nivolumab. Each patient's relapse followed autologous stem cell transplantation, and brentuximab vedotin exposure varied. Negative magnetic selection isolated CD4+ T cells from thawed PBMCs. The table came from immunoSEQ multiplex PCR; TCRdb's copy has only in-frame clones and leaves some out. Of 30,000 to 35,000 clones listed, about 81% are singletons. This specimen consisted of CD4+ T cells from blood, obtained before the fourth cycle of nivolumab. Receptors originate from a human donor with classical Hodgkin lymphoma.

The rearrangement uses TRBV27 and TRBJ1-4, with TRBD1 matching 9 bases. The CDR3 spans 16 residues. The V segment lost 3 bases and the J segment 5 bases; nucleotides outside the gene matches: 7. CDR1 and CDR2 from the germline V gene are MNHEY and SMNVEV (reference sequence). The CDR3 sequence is CASSFDRDRANEKLFF. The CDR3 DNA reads TGTGCCAGCAGTTTTGACCGGGACAGGGCCAATGAAAAACTGTTTTTT.

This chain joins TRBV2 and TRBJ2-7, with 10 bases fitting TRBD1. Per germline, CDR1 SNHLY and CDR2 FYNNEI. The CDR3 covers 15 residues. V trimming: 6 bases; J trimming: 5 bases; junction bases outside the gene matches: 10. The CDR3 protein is CASRDRTGGSHEQYF. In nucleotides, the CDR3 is TGTGCCAGCAGGGACCGGACAGGGGGTTCCCACGAGCAGTACTTC. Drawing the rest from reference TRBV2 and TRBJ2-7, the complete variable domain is EPEVTQTPSHQVTQMGQEVILRCVPISNHLYFYWYRQILGQKVEFLVSFYNNEISEKSEIFDDQFSVERPDGSNFTLKIRSTKLEDSAMYFCASRDRTGGSHEQYFGPGTRLTVT.

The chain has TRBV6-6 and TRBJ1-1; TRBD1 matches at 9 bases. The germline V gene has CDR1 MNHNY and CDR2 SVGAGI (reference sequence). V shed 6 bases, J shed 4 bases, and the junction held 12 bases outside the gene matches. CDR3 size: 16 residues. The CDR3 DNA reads TGTGCCAGCAGCTCCGGGACAGGGTATTCGGCCACTGAAGCTTTCTTT. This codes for CASSSGTGYSATEAFF.

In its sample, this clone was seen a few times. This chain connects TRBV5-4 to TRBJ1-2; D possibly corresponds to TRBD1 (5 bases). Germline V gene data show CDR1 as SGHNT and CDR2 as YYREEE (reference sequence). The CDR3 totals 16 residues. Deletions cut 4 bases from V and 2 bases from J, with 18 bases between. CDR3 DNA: TGTGCCAGCAGCGAGGGAAACAGGTACCCAAACTATGGCTACACCTTC. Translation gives CASSEGNRYPNYGYTF.

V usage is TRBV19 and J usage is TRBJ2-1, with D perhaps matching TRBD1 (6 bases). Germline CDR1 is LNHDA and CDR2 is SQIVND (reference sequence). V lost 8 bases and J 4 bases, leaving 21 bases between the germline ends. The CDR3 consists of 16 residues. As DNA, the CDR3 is TGTGCCAGTCGTGCCCTGACAGGTACGGGGTACAATGAGCAGTTCTTC. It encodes CASRALTGTGYNEQFF. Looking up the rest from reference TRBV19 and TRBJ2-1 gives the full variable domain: DGGITQSPKYLFRKEGQNVTLSCEQNLNHDAMYWYRQDPGQGLRLIYYSQIVNDFQKGDIAEGYSVSREKKESFPLTVTSAQKNPTAFYLCASRALTGTGYNEQFFGPGTRLTVL.

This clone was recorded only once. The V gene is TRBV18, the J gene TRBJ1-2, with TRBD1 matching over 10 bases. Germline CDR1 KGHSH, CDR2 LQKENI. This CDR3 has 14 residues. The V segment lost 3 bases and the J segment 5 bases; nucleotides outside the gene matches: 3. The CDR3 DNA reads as TGTGCCAGCTCACCTGAGGACAGGGGGTATGGCTACACCTTC. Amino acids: CASSPEDRGYGYTF. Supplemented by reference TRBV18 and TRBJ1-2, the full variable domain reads NAGVMQNPRHLVRRRGQEARLRCSPMKGHSHVYWYRQLPEEGLKFMVYLQKENIIDESGMPKERFSAEFPKEGPSILRIQQVVRGDSAAYFCASSPEDRGYGYTFGSGTRLTVV.

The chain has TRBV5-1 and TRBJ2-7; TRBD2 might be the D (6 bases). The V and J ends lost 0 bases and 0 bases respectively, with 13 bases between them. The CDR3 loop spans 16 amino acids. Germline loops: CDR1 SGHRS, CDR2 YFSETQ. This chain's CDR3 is CASSLGGGISSYEQYF. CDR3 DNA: TGCGCCAGCAGCTTGGGGGGCGGGATTAGCTCCTACGAGCAGTACTTC.